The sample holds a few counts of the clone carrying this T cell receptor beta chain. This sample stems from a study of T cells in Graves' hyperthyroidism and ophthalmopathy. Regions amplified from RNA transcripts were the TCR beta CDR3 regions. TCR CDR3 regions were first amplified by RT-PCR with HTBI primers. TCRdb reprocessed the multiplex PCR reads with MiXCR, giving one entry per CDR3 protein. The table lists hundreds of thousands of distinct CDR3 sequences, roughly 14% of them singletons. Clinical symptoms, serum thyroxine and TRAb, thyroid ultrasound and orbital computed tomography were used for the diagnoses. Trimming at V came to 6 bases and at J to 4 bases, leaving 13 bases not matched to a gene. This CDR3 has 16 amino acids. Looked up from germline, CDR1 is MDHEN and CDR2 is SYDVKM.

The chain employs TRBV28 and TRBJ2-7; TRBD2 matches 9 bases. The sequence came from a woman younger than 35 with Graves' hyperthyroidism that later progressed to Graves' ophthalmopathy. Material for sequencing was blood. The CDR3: CASSGGGVAGVYEQYF. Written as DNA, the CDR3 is TGTGCCAGCAGCGGGGGGGGGGTAGCGGGAGTTTACGAGCAGTACTTC.